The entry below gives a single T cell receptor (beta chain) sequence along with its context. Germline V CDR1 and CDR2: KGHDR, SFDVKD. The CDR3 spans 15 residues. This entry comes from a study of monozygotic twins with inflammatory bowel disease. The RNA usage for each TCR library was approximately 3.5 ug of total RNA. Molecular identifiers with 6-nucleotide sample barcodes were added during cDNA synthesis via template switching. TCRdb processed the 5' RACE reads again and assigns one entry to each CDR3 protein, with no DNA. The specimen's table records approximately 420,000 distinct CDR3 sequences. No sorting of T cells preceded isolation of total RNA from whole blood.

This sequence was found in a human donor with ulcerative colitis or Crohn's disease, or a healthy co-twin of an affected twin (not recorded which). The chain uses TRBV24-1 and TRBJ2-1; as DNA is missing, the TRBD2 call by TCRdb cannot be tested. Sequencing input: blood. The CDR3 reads CATSDRLAGYNEQFF.